This record covers a single T cell receptor (beta chain). Per the authors' pipeline: Reference gene primer amplification gave estimated nucleated cell counts. The protocol was immunoSEQ multiplex PCR, while the TCRdb copy is restricted to in-frame clones and leaves out a portion. The V and J calls and clone size were taken over from that table, and D and trimming were inferred from the DNA. The table lists 150,000 to 250,000 clones, approximately 84% of them singletons. The data belong to a study of blood T cell repertoires in COVID-19. Study at large: Acute and convalescent COVID-19 specimens originated in the United States, Italy and Spain. Sample material is recorded as cDNA or gDNA derived from T cells, B-cell-depleted T cells, or PBMCs.

The material sequenced was peripheral blood. The source of this sequence is a human donor with acute or convalescent COVID-19. The donor label of this sample is uncertain.

CDR3 loop: CASSQDTAGGYTF. CDR3 DNA: TGCGCCAGCAGCCAAGATACGGCGGGAGGCTACACCTTC. The V and J genes are TRBV4-3 and TRBJ1-2; D is ambiguous. The CDR3 spans 13 residues. From germline, CDR1 is LGHNA and CDR2 YSLEER. The V and J ends lost 0 bases and 8 bases respectively, with 10 bases between them.